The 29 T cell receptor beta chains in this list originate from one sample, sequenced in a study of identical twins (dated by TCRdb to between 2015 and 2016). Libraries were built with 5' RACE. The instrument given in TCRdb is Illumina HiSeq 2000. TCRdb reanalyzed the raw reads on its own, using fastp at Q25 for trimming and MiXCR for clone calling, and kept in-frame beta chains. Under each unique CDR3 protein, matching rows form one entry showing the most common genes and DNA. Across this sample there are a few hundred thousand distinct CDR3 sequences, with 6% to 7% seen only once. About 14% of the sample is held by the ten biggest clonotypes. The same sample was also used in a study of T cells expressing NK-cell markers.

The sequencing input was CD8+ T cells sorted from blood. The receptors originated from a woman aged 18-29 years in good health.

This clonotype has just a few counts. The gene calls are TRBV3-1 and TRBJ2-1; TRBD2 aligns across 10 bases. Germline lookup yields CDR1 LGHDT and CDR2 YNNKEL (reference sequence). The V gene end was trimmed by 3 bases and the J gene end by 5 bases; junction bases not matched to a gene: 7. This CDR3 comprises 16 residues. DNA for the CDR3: TGTGCCAGCAGCCATGCAACTAGCGGGAACCACAATGAGCAGTTCTTC. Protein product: CASSHATSGNHNEQFF.

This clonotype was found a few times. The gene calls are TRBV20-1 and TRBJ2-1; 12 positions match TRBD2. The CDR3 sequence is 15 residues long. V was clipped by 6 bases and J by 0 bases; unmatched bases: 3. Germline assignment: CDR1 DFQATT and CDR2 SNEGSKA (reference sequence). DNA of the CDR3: TGCAGTGCCACTAGCGGGAGGCGCTCCTACAATGAGCAGTTCTTC. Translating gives CSATSGRRSYNEQFF.

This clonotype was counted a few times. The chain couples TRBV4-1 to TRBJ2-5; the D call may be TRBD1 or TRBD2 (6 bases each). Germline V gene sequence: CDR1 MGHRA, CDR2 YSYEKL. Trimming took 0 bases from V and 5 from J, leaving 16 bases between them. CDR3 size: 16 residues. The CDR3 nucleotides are TGCGCCAGCAGCCAAGACGGTGAGGGGGGATTCGAGACCCAGTACTTC. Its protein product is CASSQDGEGGFETQYF.

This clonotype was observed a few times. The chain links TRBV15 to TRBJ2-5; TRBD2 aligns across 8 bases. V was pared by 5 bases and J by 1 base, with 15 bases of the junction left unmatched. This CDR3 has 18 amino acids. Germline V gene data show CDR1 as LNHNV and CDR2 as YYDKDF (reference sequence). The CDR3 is CATSDQELAGTTQETQYF. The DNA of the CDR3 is TGTGCCACCAGCGACCAGGAGTTAGCGGGAACTACCCAAGAGACCCAGTACTTC.

The CDR3 DNA reads as TGCGCCACCTTAGTCGACAGGTTCCCCTACGAGCAGTACTTC. It yields the protein CATLVDRFPYEQYF. The chain links TRBV10-2 to TRBJ2-7, with a possible D match to TRBD1 (6 bases). The germline V gene encodes CDR1 WSHSY and CDR2 SAAADI. The CDR3 has 14 residues. V was pared by 10 bases and J by 2 bases, with 18 bases between.

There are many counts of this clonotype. The CDR3, as DNA: TGTGCCAGCAGCGAGGACAGGGGGCGCGTTGAGCAGTTCTTC. It encodes CASSEDRGRVEQFF. This chain connects TRBV9 to TRBJ2-1, with 11 bases matching TRBD1. Per germline, CDR1 SGDLS and CDR2 YYNGEE. V gave up 3 bases and J gave up 9 bases; unmatched junction bases: 5. CDR3 size: 14 residues.

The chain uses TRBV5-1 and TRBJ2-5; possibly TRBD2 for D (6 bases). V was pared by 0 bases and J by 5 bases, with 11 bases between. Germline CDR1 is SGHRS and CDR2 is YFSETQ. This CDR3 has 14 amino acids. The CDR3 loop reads CASSLDVGGETQYF. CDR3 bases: TGCGCCAGCAGCTTGGACGTGGGGGGTGAGACCCAGTACTTC.

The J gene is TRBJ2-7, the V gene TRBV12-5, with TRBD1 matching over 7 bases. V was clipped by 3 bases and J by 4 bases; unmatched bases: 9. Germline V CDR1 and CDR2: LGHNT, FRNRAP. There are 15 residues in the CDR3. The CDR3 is CASGFIPGGPYEQYF. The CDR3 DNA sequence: TGTGCTAGTGGTTTTATCCCAGGGGGACCTTACGAGCAGTACTTC. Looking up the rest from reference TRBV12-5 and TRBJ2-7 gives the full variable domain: DARVTQTPRHKVTEMGQEVTMRCQPILGHNTVFWYRQTMMQGLELLAYFRNRAPLDDSGMPKDRFSAEMPDATLATLKIQPSEPRDSAVYFCASGFIPGGPYEQYFGPGTRLTVT.

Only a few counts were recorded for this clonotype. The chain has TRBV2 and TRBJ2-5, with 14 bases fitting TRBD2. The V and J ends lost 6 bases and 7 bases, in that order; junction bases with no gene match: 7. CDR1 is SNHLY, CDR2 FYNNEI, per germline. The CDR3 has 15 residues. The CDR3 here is CASSPGTSGRGTQYF. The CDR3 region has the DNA TGTGCCAGCAGCCCCGGGACTAGCGGGAGAGGGACCCAGTACTTC.

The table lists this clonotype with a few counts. In nucleotides, the CDR3 is TGTGCCTGGAGGGAGCTGTCGGGGGAGCTGTTTTTT. Translation: CAWRELSGELFF. The rearrangement uses TRBV30 and TRBJ2-2; D gene uncertain. This CDR3 contains 12 residues. Germline loops: CDR1 GTSNPN, CDR2 SVGIG (reference sequence). The germline V and J ends were trimmed by 3 bases and 8 bases, with 10 bases remaining between them.

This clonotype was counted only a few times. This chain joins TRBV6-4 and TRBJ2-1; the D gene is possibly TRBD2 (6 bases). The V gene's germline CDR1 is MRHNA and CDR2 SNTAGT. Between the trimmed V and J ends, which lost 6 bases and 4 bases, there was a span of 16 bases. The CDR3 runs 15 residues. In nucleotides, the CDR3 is TGTGCCAGCAGCCGCGAACCGCGGGGTTACAATGAGCAGTTCTTC. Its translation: CASSREPRGYNEQFF.

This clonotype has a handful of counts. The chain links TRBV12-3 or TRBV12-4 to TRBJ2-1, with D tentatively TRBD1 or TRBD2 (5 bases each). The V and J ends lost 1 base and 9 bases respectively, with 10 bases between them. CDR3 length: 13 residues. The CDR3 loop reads CASSLGIGTEQFF. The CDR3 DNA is TGTGCCAGCAGTTTAGGTATAGGGACTGAGCAGTTCTTC.

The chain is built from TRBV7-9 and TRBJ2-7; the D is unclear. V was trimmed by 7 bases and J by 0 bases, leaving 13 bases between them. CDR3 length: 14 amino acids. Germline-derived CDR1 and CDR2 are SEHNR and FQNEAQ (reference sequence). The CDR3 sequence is CASTGQASSYEQYF. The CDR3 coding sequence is TGTGCCAGCACCGGGCAAGCTAGCTCCTACGAGCAGTACTTC. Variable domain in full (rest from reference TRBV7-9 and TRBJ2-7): DTGVSQNPRHKITKRGQNVTFRCDPISEHNRLYWYRQTLGQGPEFLTYFQNEAQLEKSRLLSDRFSAERPKGSFSTLEIQRTEQGDSAMYLCASTGQASSYEQYFGPGTRLTVT.

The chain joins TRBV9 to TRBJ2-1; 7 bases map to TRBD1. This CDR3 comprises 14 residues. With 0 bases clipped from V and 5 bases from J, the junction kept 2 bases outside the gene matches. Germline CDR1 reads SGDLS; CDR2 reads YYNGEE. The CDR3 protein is CASSVAGTDNEQFF. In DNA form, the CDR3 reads TGTGCCAGCAGCGTAGCCGGGACAGACAATGAGCAGTTCTTC.

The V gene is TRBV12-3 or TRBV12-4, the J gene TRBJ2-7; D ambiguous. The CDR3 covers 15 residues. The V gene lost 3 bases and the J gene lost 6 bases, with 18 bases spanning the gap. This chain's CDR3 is CASSLAKTGLFEQYF. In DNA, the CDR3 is TGTGCCAGCAGTTTGGCCAAGACCGGGCTCTTCGAGCAGTACTTC.

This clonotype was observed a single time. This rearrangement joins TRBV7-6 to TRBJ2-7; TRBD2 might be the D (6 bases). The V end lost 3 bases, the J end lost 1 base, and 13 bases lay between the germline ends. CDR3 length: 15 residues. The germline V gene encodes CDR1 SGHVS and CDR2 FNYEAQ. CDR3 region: CASSFGPRGSYEQYF. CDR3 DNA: TGTGCCAGCAGCTTCGGTCCCCGGGGGTCCTACGAGCAGTACTTC.

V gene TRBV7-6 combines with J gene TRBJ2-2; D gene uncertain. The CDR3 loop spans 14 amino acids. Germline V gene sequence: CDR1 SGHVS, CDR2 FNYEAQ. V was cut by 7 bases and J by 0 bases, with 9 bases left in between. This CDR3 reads CASTGGANTGELFF. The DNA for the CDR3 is TGTGCCAGCACGGGCGGAGCGAACACCGGGGAGCTGTTTTTT.

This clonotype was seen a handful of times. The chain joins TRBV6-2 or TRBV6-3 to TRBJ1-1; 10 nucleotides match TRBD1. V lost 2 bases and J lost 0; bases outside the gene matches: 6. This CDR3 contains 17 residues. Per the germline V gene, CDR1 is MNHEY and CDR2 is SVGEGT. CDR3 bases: TGTGCCAGCAGTTACACCTGGGACAGGGGTATGAACACTGAAGCTTTCTTT. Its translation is CASSYTWDRGMNTEAFF.

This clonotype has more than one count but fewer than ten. For the CDR3, the DNA is TGTGCCAGCAGCGTGAGCGGGATCTCCTACGAGCAGTACTTC. It yields the protein CASSVSGISYEQYF. The chain uses TRBV9 and TRBJ2-7; 7 bases line up with TRBD2. The CDR3 runs 14 residues. V lost 2 bases, J lost 0 bases, and 2 bases stayed unmatched. Germline V CDR1 and CDR2: SGDLS, YYNGEE.

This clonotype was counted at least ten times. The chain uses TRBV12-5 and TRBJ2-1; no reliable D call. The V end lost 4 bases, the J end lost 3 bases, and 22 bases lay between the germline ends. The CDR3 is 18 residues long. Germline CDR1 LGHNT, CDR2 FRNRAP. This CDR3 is CASGSQTLTSAIYNEQFF. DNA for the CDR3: TGTGCTAGTGGTTCCCAAACCCTTACGTCGGCTATCTACAATGAGCAGTTCTTC.

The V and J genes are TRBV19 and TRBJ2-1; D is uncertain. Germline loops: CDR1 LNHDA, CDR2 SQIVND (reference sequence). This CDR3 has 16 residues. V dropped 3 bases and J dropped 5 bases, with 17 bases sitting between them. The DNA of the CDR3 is TGTGCCAGTAGTATTTTTGCTAGATCGGCCAACAATGAGCAGTTCTTC. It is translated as CASSIFARSANNEQFF. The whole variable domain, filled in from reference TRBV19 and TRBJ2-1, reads DGGITQSPKYLFRKEGQNVTLSCEQNLNHDAMYWYRQDPGQGLRLIYYSQIVNDFQKGDIAEGYSVSREKKESFPLTVTSAQKNPTAFYLCASSIFARSANNEQFFGPGTRLTVL.

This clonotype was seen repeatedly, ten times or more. The CDR3 loop is CASSVDGGSNNEQFF. The DNA for the CDR3 is TGTGCCAGCAGCGTAGATGGCGGGTCAAACAATGAGCAGTTCTTC. The rearrangement links TRBV9 to TRBJ2-1; D is perhaps TRBD2 (5 bases). The V and J ends lost 0 bases and 5 bases respectively, with 12 bases between them. There are 15 residues in the CDR3. The germline CDR1 and CDR2 sequences are SGDLS and YYNGEE.

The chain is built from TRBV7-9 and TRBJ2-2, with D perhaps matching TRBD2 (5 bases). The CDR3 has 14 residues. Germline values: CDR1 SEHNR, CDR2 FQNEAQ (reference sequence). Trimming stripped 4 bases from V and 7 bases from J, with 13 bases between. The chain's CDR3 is CASSSTEGSGELFF. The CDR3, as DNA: TGTGCCAGCAGCTCAACCGAGGGAAGCGGGGAGCTGTTTTTT. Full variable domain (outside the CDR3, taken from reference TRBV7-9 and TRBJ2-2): DTGVSQNPRHKITKRGQNVTFRCDPISEHNRLYWYRQTLGQGPEFLTYFQNEAQLEKSRLLSDRFSAERPKGSFSTLEIQRTEQGDSAMYLCASSSTEGSGELFFGEGSRLTVL.

The DNA of the CDR3 is TGTGCCAGCAGCGGGGGACTAGCGGGACTTGACGAGCAGTACTTC. It is translated as CASSGGLAGLDEQYF. This chain joins TRBV9 and TRBJ2-7; 13 positions match TRBD2. With 3 bases clipped from V and 5 bases from J, the junction kept 5 bases outside the gene matches. Germline lookup yields CDR1 SGDLS and CDR2 YYNGEE. This CDR3 has 15 residues.

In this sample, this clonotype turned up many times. CDR3 in amino acids: CASRESGTQSYEQYF. The DNA for the CDR3 is TGTGCCAGCCGGGAATCCGGGACCCAATCCTACGAGCAGTACTTC. J is TRBJ2-7 and V is TRBV13; D assignment may be TRBD1 or TRBD2 (5 bases each). Germline V gene data show CDR1 as PRHDT and CDR2 as FYEKMQ (reference sequence). This CDR3 has 15 residues. Deletions cut 8 bases from V and 1 base from J, with 18 bases between.

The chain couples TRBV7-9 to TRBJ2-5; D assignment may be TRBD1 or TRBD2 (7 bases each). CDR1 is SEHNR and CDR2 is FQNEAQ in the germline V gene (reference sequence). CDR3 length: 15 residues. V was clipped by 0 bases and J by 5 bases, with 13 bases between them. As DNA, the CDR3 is TGTGCCAGCAGCTTAGCGCGCAGGGGGGGGGAGACCCAGTACTTC. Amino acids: CASSLARRGGETQYF.

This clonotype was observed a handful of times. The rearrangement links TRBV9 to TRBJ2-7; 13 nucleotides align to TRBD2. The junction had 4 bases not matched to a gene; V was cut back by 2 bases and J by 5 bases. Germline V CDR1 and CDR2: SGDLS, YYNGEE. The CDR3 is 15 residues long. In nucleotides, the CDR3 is TGTGCCAGCAGCGTCACTAGCGGGGGGGCTAACGAGCAGTACTTC. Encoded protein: CASSVTSGGANEQYF.

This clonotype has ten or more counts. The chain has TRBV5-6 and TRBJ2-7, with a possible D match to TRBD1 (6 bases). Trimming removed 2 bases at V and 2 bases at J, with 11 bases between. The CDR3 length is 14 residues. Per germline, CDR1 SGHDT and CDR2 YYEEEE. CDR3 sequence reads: CASSLGAGAYEQYF. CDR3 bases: TGTGCCAGCAGCTTAGGGGCAGGGGCCTACGAGCAGTACTTC.

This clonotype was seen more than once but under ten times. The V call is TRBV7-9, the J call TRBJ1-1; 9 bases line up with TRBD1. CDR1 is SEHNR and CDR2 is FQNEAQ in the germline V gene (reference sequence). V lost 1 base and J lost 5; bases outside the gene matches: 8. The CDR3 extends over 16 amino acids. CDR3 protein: CASSLGTGVLWTEAFF. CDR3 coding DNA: TGTGCCAGCAGCTTAGGGACAGGGGTGTTGTGGACTGAAGCTTTCTTT.